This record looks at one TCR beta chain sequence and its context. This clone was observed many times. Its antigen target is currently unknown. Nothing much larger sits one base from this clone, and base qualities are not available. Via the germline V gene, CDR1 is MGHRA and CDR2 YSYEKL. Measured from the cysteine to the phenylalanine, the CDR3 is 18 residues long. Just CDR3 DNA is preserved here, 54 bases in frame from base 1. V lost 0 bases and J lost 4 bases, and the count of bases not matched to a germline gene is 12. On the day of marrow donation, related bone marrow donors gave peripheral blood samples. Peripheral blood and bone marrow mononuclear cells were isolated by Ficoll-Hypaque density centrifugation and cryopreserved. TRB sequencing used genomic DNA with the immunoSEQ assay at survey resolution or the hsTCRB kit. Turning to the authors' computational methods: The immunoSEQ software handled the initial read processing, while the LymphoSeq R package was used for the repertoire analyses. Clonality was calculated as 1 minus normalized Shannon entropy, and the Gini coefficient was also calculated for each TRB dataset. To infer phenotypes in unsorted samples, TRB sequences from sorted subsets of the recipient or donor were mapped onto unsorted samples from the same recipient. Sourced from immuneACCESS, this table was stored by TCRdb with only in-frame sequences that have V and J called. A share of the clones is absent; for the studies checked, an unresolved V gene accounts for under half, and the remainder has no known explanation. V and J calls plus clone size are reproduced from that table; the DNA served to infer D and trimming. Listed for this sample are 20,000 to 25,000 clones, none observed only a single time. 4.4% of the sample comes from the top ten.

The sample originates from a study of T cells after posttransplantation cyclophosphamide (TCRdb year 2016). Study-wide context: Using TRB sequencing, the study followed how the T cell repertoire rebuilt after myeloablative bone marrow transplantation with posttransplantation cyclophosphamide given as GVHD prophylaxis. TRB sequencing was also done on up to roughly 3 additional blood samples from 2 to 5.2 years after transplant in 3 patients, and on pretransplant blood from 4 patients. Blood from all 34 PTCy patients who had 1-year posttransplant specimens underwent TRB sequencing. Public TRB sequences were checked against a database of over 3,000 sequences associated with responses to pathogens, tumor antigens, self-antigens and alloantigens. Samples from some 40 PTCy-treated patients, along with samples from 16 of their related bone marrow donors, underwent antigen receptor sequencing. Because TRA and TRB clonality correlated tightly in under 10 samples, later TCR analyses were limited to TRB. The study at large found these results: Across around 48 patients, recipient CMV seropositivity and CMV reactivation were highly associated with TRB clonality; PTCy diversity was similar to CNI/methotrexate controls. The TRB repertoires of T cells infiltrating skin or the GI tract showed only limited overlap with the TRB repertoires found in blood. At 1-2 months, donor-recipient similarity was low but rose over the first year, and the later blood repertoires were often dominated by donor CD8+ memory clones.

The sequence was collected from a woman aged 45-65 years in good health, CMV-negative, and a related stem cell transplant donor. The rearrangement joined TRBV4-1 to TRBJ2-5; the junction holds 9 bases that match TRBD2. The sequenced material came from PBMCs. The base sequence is TGCGCCAGCAGCCAAGATCAGCTTGCGGGGGGGCCCGGAGAGACCCAGTACTTC. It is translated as CASSQDQLAGGPGETQYF.